The text below deals with one T cell receptor beta chain. Its antigen is not identified. The sample belongs to a study of glioma-infiltrating T cells. Study outcomes and limitations: Gliomas, especially low-grade, showed above-expected tissue-blood divergence; non-neoplastic patients showed below. Only very few CDR3 sequences appeared in both tissue and blood.

CDR3 size: 14 residues. V lost 11 bases to trimming and J lost 2 bases; unmatched junction nucleotides: 6. Germline CDR1 SGHTA, CDR2 FQGNSA. The iRepertoire nested amplicon-rescue multiplex PCR amplified TCR alpha and beta CDR3s from RNA. TCRdb re-analysed the multiplex PCR reads in MiXCR, keeping a single row per CDR3 protein. Of 84,000 or so distinct CDR3 sequences listed, 23% were seen once; the top ten hold 6.7%. This chain links TRBV7-2 with TRBJ2-6, with 7 bases identical to TRBD1. The sequence derives from a human donor with low-grade glioma or glioblastoma, undergoing nonglioma brain surgery, or in good health (not recorded which). The sequenced sample consisted of glioma tissue, nonneoplastic brain tissue, or PBMCs (not recorded which). The CDR3 coding sequence is TGTGCCGACGAAACAGGGGCTGGGGCCAACGTCCTGACTTTC. Protein sequence: CADETGAGANVLTF.